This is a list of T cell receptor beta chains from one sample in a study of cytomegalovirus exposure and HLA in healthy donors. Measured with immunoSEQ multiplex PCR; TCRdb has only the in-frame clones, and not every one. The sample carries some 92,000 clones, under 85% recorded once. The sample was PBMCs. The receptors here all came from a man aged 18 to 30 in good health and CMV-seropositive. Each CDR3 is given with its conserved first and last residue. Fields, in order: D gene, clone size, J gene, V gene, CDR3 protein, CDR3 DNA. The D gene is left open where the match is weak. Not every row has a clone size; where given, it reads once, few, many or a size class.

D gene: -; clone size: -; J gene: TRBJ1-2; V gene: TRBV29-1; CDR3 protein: CSVADSNYGYTF; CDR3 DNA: TGCAGCGTTGCGGACAGTAACTATGGCTACACCTTC
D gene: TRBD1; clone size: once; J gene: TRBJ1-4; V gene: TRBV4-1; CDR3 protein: CASSLDPGTGNEKLFF; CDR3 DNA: TGCGCCAGCAGCCTGGACCCCGGGACAGGGAATGAAAAACTGTTTTTT
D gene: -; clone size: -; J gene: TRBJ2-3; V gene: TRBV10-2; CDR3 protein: CASSEQLSTDTQYF; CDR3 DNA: TGCGCCAGCAGTGAACAGCTCAGCACAGATACGCAGTATTTT
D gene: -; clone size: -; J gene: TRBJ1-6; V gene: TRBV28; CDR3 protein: CASSRIPVRSSRGSPLHF; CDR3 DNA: TGTGCCAGCAGTCGTATCCCCGTTCGCTCCAGTCGTGGTTCACCCCTCCACTTT
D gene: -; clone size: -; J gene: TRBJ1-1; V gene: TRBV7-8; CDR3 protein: CASSVHLNTEAFF; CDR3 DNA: TGTGCCAGCAGCGTCCACTTGAACACTGAAGCTTTCTTT
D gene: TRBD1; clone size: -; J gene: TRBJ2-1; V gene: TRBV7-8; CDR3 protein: CASSRPGTAGDEQFF; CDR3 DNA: TGTGCCAGCAGTCGGCCCGGGACAGCAGGCGATGAGCAGTTCTTC
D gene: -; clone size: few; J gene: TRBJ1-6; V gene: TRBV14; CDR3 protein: CASSQDRGNSPLHF; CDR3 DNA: TGTGCCAGCAGCCAAGATAGGGGGAATTCACCCCTCCACTTT
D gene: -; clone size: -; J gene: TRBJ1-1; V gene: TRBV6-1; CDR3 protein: CASRPGGRGTEAFF; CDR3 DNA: TGTGCCAGCAGACCCGGGGGGAGGGGAACTGAAGCTTTCTTT
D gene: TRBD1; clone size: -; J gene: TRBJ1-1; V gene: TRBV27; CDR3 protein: CASSPADRVGTEAFF; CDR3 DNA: TGTGCCAGCAGTCCCGCCGACAGGGTAGGGACTGAAGCTTTCTTT
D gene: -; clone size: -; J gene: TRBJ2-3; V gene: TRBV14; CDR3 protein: CASSPLSLTDTQYF; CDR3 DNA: TGTGCCAGCAGCCCCCTGTCGTTGACAGATACGCAGTATTTT
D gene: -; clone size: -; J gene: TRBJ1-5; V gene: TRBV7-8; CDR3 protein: CASSLATGNNQPQHF; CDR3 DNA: TGTGCCAGCAGCTTGGCAACAGGTAACAATCAGCCCCAGCATTTT
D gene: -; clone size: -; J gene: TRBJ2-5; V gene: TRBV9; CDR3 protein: CASSVVEAGTLETQYF; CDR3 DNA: TGTGCCAGCAGCGTAGTGGAGGCGGGGACTTTAGAGACCCAGTACTTC
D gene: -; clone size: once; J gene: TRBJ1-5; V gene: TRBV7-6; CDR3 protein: CASSFSPTLLGGDSNQPQHF; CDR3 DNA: TGTGCCAGCAGCTTTTCCCCGACTCTCTTGGGGGGGGATAGCAATCAGCCCCAGCATTTT
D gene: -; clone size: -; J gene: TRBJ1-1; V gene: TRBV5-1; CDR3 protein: CASSLSGRAFF; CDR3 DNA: TGCGCCAGCAGCTTAAGCGGGCGAGCTTTCTTT
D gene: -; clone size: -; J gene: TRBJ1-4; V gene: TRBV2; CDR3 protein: CASTRRVGPRKGEKLFF; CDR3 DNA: TGTGCCAGCACGAGGAGGGTGGGACCGCGGAAGGGGGAAAAACTGTTTTTT
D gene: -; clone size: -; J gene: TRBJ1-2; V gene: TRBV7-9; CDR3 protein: CASSPDPEGYTF; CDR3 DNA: TGTGCCAGCAGCCCAGACCCGGAGGGCTACACCTTC
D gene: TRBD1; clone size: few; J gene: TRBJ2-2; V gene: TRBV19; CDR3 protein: CASSPRTGDTGELFF; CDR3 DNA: TGTGCCAGTAGTCCCCGGACAGGGGACACCGGGGAGCTGTTTTTT
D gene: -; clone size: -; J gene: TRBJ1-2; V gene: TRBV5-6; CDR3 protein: CASSLAPTPGSGYGYTF; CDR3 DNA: TGTGCCAGCAGCTTGGCTCCCACCCCCGGATCGGGTTATGGCTACACCTTC
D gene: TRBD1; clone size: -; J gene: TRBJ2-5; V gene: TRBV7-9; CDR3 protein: CASSSKTDRVEETQYF; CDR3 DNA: TGTGCCAGCAGCTCAAAAACCGACAGGGTGGAAGAGACCCAGTACTTC
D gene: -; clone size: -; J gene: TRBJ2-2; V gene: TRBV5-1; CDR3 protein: CASQGLYTGELFF; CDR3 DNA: TGCGCCAGCCAGGGACTGTACACCGGGGAGCTGTTTTTT
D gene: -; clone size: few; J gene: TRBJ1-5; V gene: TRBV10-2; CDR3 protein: CASSDSQGIQPQHF; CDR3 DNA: TGCGCCAGCAGTGATTCCCAGGGGATACAGCCCCAGCATTTT
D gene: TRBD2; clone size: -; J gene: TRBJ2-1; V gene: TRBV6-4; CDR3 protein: CASSDWFAGGPNEQFF; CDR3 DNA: TGTGCCAGCAGTGACTGGTTCGCGGGGGGGCCGAATGAGCAGTTCTTC
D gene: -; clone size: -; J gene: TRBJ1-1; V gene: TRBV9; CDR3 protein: CASSVLLSRDTEAFF; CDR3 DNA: TGTGCCAGCAGCGTATTATTGTCGAGGGACACTGAAGCTTTCTTT
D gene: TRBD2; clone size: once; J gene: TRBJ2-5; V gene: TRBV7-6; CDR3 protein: CASSLLAGKETQYF; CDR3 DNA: TGTGCCAGCAGCTTACTAGCGGGGAAGGAGACCCAGTACTTC
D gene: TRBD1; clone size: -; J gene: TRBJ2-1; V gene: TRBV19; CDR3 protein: CASGQGGYNEQFF; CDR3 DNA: TGTGCCAGTGGACAGGGGGGTTACAATGAGCAGTTCTTC
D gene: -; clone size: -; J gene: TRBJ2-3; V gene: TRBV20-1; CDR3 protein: CSAFTDTQYF; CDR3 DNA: TGCAGTGCCTTCACAGATACGCAGTATTTT
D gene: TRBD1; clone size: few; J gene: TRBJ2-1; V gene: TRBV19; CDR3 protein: CASSDRGYNEQFF; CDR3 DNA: TGTGCCAGTTCCGACAGGGGGTACAATGAGCAGTTCTTC
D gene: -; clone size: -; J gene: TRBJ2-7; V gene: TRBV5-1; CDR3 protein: CASSSQGRGPYEQYF; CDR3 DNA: TGCGCCAGCAGCTCGCAGGGGAGGGGCCCCTACGAGCAGTACTTC
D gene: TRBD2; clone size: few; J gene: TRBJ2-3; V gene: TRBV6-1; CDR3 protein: CASSERGTSGATQYF; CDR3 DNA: TGTGCCAGCAGTGAAAGGGGGACTAGCGGGGCCACGCAGTATTTT
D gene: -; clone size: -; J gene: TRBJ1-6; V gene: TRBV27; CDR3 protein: CASSLGQAANSPLHF; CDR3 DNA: TGTGCCAGCAGTTTAGGCCAGGCTGCGAATTCACCCCTCCACTTT
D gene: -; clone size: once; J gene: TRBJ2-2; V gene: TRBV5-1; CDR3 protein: CASSLEGPRTGELFF; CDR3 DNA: TGCGCCAGCAGCCTCGAGGGCCCAAGGACCGGGGAGCTGTTTTTT
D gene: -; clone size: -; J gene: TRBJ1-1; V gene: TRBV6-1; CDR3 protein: CASNRQLMNTEAFF; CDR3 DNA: TGTGCCAGCAATCGACAGCTCATGAACACTGAAGCTTTCTTT
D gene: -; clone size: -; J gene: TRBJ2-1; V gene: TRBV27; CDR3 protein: CASSLGSPYNEQFF; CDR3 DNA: TGTGCCAGCAGTTTAGGGAGTCCCTACAATGAGCAGTTCTTC
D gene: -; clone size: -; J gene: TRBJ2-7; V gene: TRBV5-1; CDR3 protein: CASSLAGTGIYEQYF; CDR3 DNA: TGCGCCAGCAGCCTAGCCGGGACTGGAATCTACGAGCAGTACTTC
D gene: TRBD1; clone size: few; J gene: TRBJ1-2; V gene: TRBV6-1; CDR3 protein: CASRKQGVHGYTF; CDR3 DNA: TGTGCCAGCCGTAAACAGGGGGTTCATGGCTACACCTTC
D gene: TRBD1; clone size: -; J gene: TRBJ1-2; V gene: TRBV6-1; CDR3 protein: CASTETGGGLGYTF; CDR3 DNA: TGTGCCAGCACCGAGACAGGGGGCGGTCTTGGCTACACCTTC